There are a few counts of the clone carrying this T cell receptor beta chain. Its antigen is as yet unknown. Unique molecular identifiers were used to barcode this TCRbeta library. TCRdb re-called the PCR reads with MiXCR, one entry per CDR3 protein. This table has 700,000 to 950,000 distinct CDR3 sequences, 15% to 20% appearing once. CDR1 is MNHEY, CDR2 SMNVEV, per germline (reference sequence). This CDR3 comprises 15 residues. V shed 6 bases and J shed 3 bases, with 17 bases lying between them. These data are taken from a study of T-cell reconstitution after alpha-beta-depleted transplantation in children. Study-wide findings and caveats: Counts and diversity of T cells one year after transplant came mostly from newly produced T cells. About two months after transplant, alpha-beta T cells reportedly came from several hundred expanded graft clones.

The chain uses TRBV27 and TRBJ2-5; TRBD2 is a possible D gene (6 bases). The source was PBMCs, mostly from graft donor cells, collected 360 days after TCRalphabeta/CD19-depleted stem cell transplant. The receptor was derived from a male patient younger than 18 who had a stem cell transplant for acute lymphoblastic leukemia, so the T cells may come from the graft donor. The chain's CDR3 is CASRPPGARKETQYF. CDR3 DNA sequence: TGTGCCAGCAGACCTCCGGGAGCTAGAAAAGAGACCCAGTACTTC.